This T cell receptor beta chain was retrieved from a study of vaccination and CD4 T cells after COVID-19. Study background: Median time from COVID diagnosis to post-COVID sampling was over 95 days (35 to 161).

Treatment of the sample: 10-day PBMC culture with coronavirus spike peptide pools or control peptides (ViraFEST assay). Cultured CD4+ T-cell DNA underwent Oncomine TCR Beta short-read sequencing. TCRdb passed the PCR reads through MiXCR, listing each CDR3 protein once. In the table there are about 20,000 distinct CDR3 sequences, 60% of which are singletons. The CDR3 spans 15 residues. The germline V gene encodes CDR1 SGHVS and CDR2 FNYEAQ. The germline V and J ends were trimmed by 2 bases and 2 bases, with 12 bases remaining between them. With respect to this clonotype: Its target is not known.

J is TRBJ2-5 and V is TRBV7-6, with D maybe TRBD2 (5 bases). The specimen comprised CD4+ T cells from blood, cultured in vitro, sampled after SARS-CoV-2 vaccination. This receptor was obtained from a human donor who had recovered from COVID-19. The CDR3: CASSLSGSHQETQYF. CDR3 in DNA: TGTGCCAGCAGCTTAAGCGGATCCCATCAAGAGACCCAGTACTTC.